The entry below gives a single T cell receptor beta chain sequence along with its context. Profiled with immunoSEQ multiplex PCR; TCRdb holds only in-frame clones, not every one. The table shows around 200,000 clones, with 83% occurring only once. The sample belongs to a study of blood T cell repertoires in COVID-19. Germline assignment: CDR1 LGHNA and CDR2 YNFKEQ. V was clipped by 4 bases and J by 4 bases, with 16 bases between them. The CDR3 is 15 amino acids. Sequencing was performed on peripheral blood. The clonotype was recovered from a woman aged 25 to 39 with COVID-19, enrolled during active disease. The chain employs TRBV4-2 and TRBJ2-5, with D possibly being TRBD1 (6 bases). This CDR3 is CASSLVGRGGETQYF. The CDR3, as DNA: TGTGCCAGCAGCCTCGTAGGGAGAGGGGGAGAGACCCAGTACTTC.